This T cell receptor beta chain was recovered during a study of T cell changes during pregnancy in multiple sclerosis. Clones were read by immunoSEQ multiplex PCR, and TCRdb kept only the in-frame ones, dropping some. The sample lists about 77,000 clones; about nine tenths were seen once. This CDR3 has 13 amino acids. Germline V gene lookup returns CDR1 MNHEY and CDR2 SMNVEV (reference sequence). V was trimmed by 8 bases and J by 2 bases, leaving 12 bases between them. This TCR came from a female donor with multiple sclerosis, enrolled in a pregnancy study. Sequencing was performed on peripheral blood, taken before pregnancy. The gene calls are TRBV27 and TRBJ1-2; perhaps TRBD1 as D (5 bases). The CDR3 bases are TGTGCCAGCCGGTTCGCAGGGAACTATGGCTACACCTTC. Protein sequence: CASRFAGNYGYTF.